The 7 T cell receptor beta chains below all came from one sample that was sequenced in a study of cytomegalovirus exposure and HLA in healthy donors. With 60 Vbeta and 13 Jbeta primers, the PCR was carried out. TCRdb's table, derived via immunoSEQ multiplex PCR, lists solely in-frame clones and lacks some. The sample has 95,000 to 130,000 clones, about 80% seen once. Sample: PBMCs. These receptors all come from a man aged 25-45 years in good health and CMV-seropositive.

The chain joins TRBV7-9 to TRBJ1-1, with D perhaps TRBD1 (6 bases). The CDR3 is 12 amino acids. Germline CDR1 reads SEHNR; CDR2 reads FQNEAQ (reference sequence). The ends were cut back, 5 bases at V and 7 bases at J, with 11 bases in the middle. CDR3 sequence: CASSGGHIEAFF. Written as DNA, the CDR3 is TGTGCCAGCAGCGGGGGCCATATTGAAGCTTTCTTT.

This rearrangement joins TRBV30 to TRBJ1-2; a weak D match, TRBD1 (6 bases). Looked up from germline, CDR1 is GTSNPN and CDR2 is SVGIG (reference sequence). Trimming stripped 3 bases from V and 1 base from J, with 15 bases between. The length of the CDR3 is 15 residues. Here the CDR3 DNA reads TGTGCCTGGAGCGTAAACAGGGTGATTAACTATGGCTACACCTTC. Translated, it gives CAWSVNRVINYGYTF.

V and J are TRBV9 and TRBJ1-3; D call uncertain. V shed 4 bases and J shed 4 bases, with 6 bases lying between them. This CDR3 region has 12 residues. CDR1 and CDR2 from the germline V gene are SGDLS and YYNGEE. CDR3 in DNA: TGTGCCAGCAGCCCGGGGGGAAACACCATATATTTT. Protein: CASSPGGNTIYF. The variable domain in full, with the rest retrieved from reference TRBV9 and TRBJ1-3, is DSGVTQTPKHLITATGQRVTLRCSPRSGDLSVYWYQQSLDQGLQFLIQYYNGEERAKGNILERFSAQQFPDLHSELNLSSLELGDSALYFCASSPGGNTIYFGEGSWLTVV.

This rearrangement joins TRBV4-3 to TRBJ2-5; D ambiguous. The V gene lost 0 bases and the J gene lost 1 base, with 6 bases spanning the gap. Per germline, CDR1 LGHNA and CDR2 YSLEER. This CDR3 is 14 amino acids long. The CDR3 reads CASSQEGGQETQYF. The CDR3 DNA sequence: TGCGCCAGCAGCCAAGAAGGCGGCCAAGAGACCCAGTACTTC.

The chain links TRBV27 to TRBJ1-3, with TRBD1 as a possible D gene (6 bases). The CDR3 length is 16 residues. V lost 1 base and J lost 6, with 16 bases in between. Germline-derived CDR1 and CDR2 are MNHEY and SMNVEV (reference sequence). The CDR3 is CASSLWSGVTTNTIYF. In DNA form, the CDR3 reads TGTGCCAGCAGTTTATGGTCAGGGGTAACGACAAACACCATATATTTT.

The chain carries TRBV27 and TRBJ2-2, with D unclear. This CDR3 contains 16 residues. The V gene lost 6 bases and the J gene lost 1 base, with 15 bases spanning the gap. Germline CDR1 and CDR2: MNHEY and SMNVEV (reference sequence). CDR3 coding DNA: TGTGCCAGCAGGCGACTGTGGAACCGGAACACCGGGGAGCTGTTTTTT. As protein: CASRRLWNRNTGELFF.

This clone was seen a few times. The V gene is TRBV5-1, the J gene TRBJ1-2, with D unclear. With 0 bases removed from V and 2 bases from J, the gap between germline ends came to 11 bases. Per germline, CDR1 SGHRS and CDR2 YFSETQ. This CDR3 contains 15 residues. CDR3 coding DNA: TGCGCCAGCAGCTTGGTGACGGGTCCCAACTATGGCTACACCTTC. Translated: CASSLVTGPNYGYTF. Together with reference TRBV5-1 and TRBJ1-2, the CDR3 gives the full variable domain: KAGVTQTPRYLIKTRGQQVTLSCSPISGHRSVSWYQQTPGQGLQFLFEYFSETQRNKGNFPGRFSGRQFSNSRSEMNVSTLELGDSALYLCASSLVTGPNYGYTFGSGTRLTVV.